The 27 T cell receptor beta chains presented below share a single source sample, sequenced in a study of molecular identifiers for immune sequencing clone quantification. Each CDR3 protein gets one entry after TCRdb re-called the PCR reads with MiXCR. The sample includes about 640,000 distinct CDR3 sequences, just under 20% of them seen just once. The sequenced material came from naive CD8+ T cells from blood, with Jurkat cell RNA spiked in. Subset meaning: FACS-sorted CD8+CD4-CCR7+CD45RA+ naive T cells. Receptors were obtained from a human donor in good health. Some libraries in this study had Jurkat cell RNA spiked in.

This clonotype was observed many times. The genes are TRBV4-3 and TRBJ2-7; D may match TRBD1 or TRBD2 (5 bases each). The CDR3 runs 14 residues. Germline CDR1 reads LGHNA; CDR2 reads YSLEER. V lost 4 bases to trimming and J lost 1 base, with 11 bases between them. CDR3 DNA sequence: TGCGCCAGCAGCCCCGGGAAGGGGTCCTACGAGCAGTACTTC. This gives the protein CASSPGKGSYEQYF.

This clonotype came up many times. The rearrangement joins TRBV19 to TRBJ2-3; D perhaps matches TRBD2 (5 bases). Germline loops: CDR1 LNHDA, CDR2 SQIVND (reference sequence). Trimming took off 7 bases at V and 6 bases at J, with 17 bases between the two ends. The CDR3 length is 14 residues. The CDR3 DNA reads as TGTGCCAGTACGCTAGCCCCCGATCTGGATACGCAGTATTTT. Translating gives CASTLAPDLDTQYF.

The V gene is TRBV6-6, the J gene TRBJ2-2; 12 positions agree with TRBD2. The CDR3 covers 20 residues. Germline-derived CDR1 and CDR2 are MNHNY and SVGAGI (reference sequence). The V segment lost 2 bases and the J segment 0 bases; nucleotides outside the gene matches: 10. The CDR3 loop is CASSYRLPTSGGTNTGELFF. The CDR3 DNA reads as TGTGCCAGCAGTTACCGCCTCCCCACTAGCGGGGGGACGAACACCGGGGAGCTGTTTTTT.

This clonotype was detected once. One end of the junction does not line up with germline, which may come from a read error. J is TRBJ1-1 and V is TRBV12-3 or TRBV12-4; D is uncertain. The length of the CDR3 is 10 residues. CDR3 loop: CASFNTETFF. Written as DNA, the CDR3 is TGTGCCAGTTTCAACACTGAAACTTTCTTT.

This clonotype occurred many times. The chain employs TRBV27 and TRBJ2-7; no clear D gene. CDR1 and CDR2 (germline): MNHEY, SMNVEV (reference sequence). Between the trimmed V and J ends, which lost 5 bases and 5 bases, there was a span of 13 bases. This CDR3 region has 13 residues. In nucleotides, the CDR3 is TGTGCCAGCAGTCACGACCCGGGCCACGAGCAGTACTTC. It encodes CASSHDPGHEQYF.

This clonotype came up a few times. The chain combines TRBV5-6 with TRBJ2-1, with 8 nucleotides matching TRBD1. The CDR3 is 17 residues long. Trimming at V came to 2 bases and at J to 0 bases, leaving 7 bases not matched to a gene. Germline values: CDR1 SGHDT, CDR2 YYEEEE. The chain's CDR3 is CASSFTGGFPSYNEQFF. The CDR3, as DNA: TGTGCCAGCAGCTTTACAGGGGGTTTCCCCTCCTACAATGAGCAGTTCTTC.

Turning to this clonotype: The junction shows a germline mismatch at one end, possibly a read error. CDR3: CACSPMDRARVSNQPQHF. As DNA, the CDR3 is TGTGCCTGCAGCCCCATGGACAGGGCGAGGGTGAGCAATCAGCCCCAGCATTTT. The chain employs TRBV27 and TRBJ1-5, with 8 bases identical to TRBD1. CDR3 length: 18 amino acids. CDR1 and CDR2 from the germline V gene are MNHEY and SMNVEV (reference sequence).

This clonotype has just a few counts. The J gene is TRBJ1-1, the V gene TRBV18; 7 bases agree with TRBD1. Germline lookup yields CDR1 KGHSH and CDR2 LQKENI. Trimming removed 4 bases from V and 2 bases from J; junction bases left unmatched: 7. This CDR3 contains 15 residues. The CDR3 sequence is CASSLPTGSNTEAFF. CDR3 DNA sequence: TGTGCCAGCTCACTCCCGACAGGGTCCAACACTGAAGCTTTCTTT. Together with reference TRBV18 and TRBJ1-1, the CDR3 gives the full variable domain: NAGVMQNPRHLVRRRGQEARLRCSPMKGHSHVYWYRQLPEEGLKFMVYLQKENIIDESGMPKERFSAEFPKEGPSILRIQQVVRGDSAAYFCASSLPTGSNTEAFFGQGTRLTVV.

This clonotype was recorded a few times. This sequence joins TRBV2 and TRBJ1-1; 8 positions match TRBD1. The length of the CDR3 is 16 residues. Trimming removed 4 bases from V and 5 bases from J; junction bases left unmatched: 12. Germline CDR1 SNHLY, CDR2 FYNNEI. DNA for the CDR3: TGTGCCAGCAGTGTGGGGGCAGGGGGCGATCGGACTGAAGCTTTCTTT. Its protein product is CASSVGAGGDRTEAFF.

This clonotype was detected only a few times. The chain recombines TRBV12-3 or TRBV12-4 with TRBJ2-3; the match to TRBD2 covers 11 bases. With V trimmed by 3 bases and J by 1 base, 3 bases remained unmatched. The CDR3 consists of 16 residues. CDR3 loop: CASSLTSGVRTDTQYF. The CDR3 DNA reads TGTGCCAGCAGTTTGACTAGCGGGGTGCGCACAGATACGCAGTATTTT.

This chain connects TRBV6-1 to TRBJ1-5; the D gene is possibly TRBD1 (6 bases). The V gene lost 4 bases and the J gene lost 5 bases, with 18 bases spanning the gap. There are 16 residues in the CDR3. In germline, CDR1 is MNHNS, CDR2 SASEGT. CDR3: CASSAPPAGAHQPQHF. The CDR3 nucleotides read TGTGCCAGCAGTGCCCCCCCCGCAGGGGCCCATCAGCCCCAGCATTTT.

In the case of this clonotype: A single base separates this from a much larger clone, so it may be a read error. Given the absence of the conserved phenylalanine or tryptophan at the CDR3 end, a read error is likely. V usage is TRBV29-1 and J usage is TRBJ2-3, with 14 bases fitting TRBD2. The V and J ends lost 7 bases and 2 bases, in that order; junction bases with no gene match: 8. Germline CDR1 and CDR2: SQVTM and ANQGSEA. The CDR3 totals 16 residues. As DNA, the CDR3 is TGCAGCGCCAAGGGACTAGCGGGGGACCCCACAGATACGCAGTATCTT. It codes for CSAKGLAGDPTDTQYL.

This clonotype was recorded many times. This chain uses TRBV28 with TRBJ1-4, with D uncertain. The CDR3 totals 16 residues. Germline V gives CDR1 MDHEN, CDR2 SYDVKM. V was pared by 5 bases and J by 3 bases, with 16 bases between. The CDR3 bases are TGTGCCAGCAGTCCGATTATGGGTGCGGCTAATGAAAAACTGTTTTTT. Translation gives CASSPIMGAANEKLFF.

Points on this clonotype: This may stem from a read error, because a much larger clone lies one nucleotide away. The CDR3 here is CVSSLETSGGETQYF. CDR3 bases: TGTGTCAGCAGCTTAGAGACTAGCGGGGGTGAGACCCAGTACTTC. The gene calls are TRBV11-2 and TRBJ2-5, with 12 nucleotides matching TRBD2. The CDR3 is 15 amino acids. Germline V CDR1 and CDR2: SGHAT, FQNNGV.

At least ten counts were recorded for this clonotype. This rearrangement joins TRBV29-1 to TRBJ1-2; D unclear. V lost 3 bases to trimming and J lost 1 base, with 15 bases between them. The germline CDR1 and CDR2 sequences are SQVTM and ANQGSEA. This CDR3 region has 15 residues. This chain's CDR3 is CSVEEYSGHNYGYTF. CDR3 in DNA: TGCAGCGTTGAGGAGTACAGCGGGCATAACTATGGCTACACCTTC.

There are many counts of this clonotype. The CDR3 region has the DNA TGTGCCAGCAGCTTATTTACTAGCGGAAACACAGATACGCAGTATTTT. Amino acids: CASSLFTSGNTDTQYF. The V gene is TRBV13, the J gene TRBJ2-3; TRBD2 matches 8 bases. Germline V gives CDR1 PRHDT, CDR2 FYEKMQ (reference sequence). This CDR3 is built from 16 residues. Trimming at V came to 2 bases and at J to 2 bases, leaving 6 bases not matched to a gene.

J is TRBJ2-7 and V is TRBV11-3, with D unclear. V was clipped by 5 bases and J by 5 bases, with 10 bases between them. The CDR3 covers 12 residues. Germline V CDR1 and CDR2: SGHNT, YENEEA. The CDR3 protein is CASSGLGDEQYF. For the CDR3, the DNA is TGTGCCAGCAGCGGGCTGGGTGACGAGCAGTACTTC.

This clonotype has a handful of counts. The V and J genes are TRBV2 and TRBJ2-7; 7 bases fit TRBD1. The V gene end was trimmed by 8 bases and the J gene end by 4 bases; junction bases not matched to a gene: 2. Germline loops: CDR1 SNHLY, CDR2 FYNNEI. The CDR3 length is 11 residues. The CDR3 nucleotides read TGTGCCAGCGGGACAGATTACGAGCAGTACTTC. It codes for CASGTDYEQYF.

The table lists this clonotype with many counts. The chain joins TRBV29-1 to TRBJ2-1; 10 nucleotides line up with TRBD2. The CDR3 is made up of 15 amino acids. CDR1 and CDR2 (germline): SQVTM, ANQGSEA. V gave up 4 bases and J gave up 0 bases; unmatched junction bases: 3. DNA for the CDR3: TGCAGCGTTGTAGGACTAGCGGCCTCCTACAATGAGCAGTTCTTC. It translates to CSVVGLAASYNEQFF.

There are many counts of this clonotype. The chain is built from TRBV6-2 or TRBV6-3 and TRBJ2-7, with a weak D call TRBD2 (6 bases). The V and J ends lost 3 bases and 6 bases respectively, with 15 bases between them. The CDR3 has 14 amino acids. The germline CDR1 and CDR2 sequences are MNHEY and SVGEGT. The CDR3 nucleotides are TGTGCCAGCAGTTATGCCGGGACTTGGGTCGAGCAGTACTTC. It specifies CASSYAGTWVEQYF.

This chain connects TRBV30 to TRBJ1-1; 8 nucleotides agree with TRBD1. Germline loops: CDR1 GTSNPN, CDR2 SVGIG (reference sequence). The CDR3 is made up of 14 amino acids. V dropped 2 bases and J dropped 1; count of bases not matched to a gene: 3. CDR3 coding DNA: TGTGCCTGGAGTTCCGGGACAGGGAACACTGAAGCTTTCTTT. It encodes CAWSSGTGNTEAFF.

This chain connects TRBV7-9 to TRBJ1-3, with D unresolved. Trimming removed 3 bases from V and 0 bases from J, with 15 bases in between. The CDR3 is 17 amino acids. Germline-derived CDR1 and CDR2 are SEHNR and FQNEAQ (reference sequence). This CDR3 reads CASSLAPGWDSGNTIYF. Here the CDR3 DNA reads TGTGCCAGCAGCTTGGCCCCTGGGTGGGACTCTGGAAACACCATATATTTT.

This chain links TRBV4-3 with TRBJ1-6, with 8 bases matching TRBD1. The CDR3 contains 19 residues. Per germline, CDR1 LGHNA and CDR2 YSLEER. V gave up 3 bases and J gave up 0 bases; unmatched junction bases: 10. The CDR3 bases are TGCGCCAGCAGCCATCCGACAGGGGAGGTGGGCTCCTATAATTCACCCCTCCACTTT. Translation gives CASSHPTGEVGSYNSPLHF.

This clonotype appeared many times. The rearrangement uses TRBV20-1 and TRBJ1-5; D not resolved. Germline-derived CDR1 and CDR2 are DFQATT and SNEGSKA (reference sequence). This CDR3 is 14 amino acids long. V lost 0 bases and J lost 4, with 10 bases in between. CDR3 sequence (DNA): TGCAGTGCTAGAGATAGGTTGCCGAATCAGCCCCAGCATTTT. Protein product: CSARDRLPNQPQHF.

This clonotype was recorded at least ten times. The chain couples TRBV12-3 or TRBV12-4 to TRBJ2-3; 9 bases map to TRBD2. The V gene end was trimmed by 5 bases and the J gene end by 6 bases; junction bases not matched to a gene: 6. The CDR3 runs 14 residues. CDR3 sequence (DNA): TGTGCCAGCAGTCCTTGGCGGGAGGGCGATACGCAGTATTTT. This encodes CASSPWREGDTQYF.

Note on this clonotype: At one boundary the junction diverges from the germline segment, which might be a read error. V and J are TRBV7-9 and TRBJ2-1, with 7 bases lining up with TRBD2. CDR1 is SEHNR, CDR2 FQNEAQ, per germline (reference sequence). The CDR3 extends over 15 amino acids. CDR3: CASSFVLATENEQLF. Written as DNA, the CDR3 is TGTGCCAGCAGCTTTGTACTAGCGACAGAAAATGAGCAGCTCTTC. Complete variable domain (other parts from reference TRBV7-9 and TRBJ2-1): DTGVSQNPRHKITKRGQNVTFRCDPISEHNRLYWYRQTLGQGPEFLTYFQNEAQLEKSRLLSDRFSAERPKGSFSTLEIQRTEQGDSAMYLCASSFVLATENEQLFGPGTRLTVL.

This clonotype was counted many times. The V and J genes are TRBV7-9 and TRBJ1-1; tentative D call: TRBD1 (5 bases). There are 15 residues in the CDR3. Germline V gives CDR1 SEHNR, CDR2 FQNEAQ (reference sequence). V was clipped by 2 bases and J by 7 bases, with 17 bases between them. The CDR3 is CASSLLVGGGNEAFF. The CDR3 DNA sequence: TGTGCCAGCAGCTTATTAGTTGGGGGGGGGAATGAAGCTTTCTTT.